Each of the 16 T cell receptor beta chains below was sequenced from the same sample in a study of blood T cell repertoires in COVID-19. Clones were sequenced by immunoSEQ multiplex PCR, and TCRdb holds only the in-frame ones, with some missing. This table has tens of thousands of clones, 70% to 90% appearing once. What was sequenced was peripheral blood. These receptors originate from a human donor in a cohort sampled during active COVID-19.

The count of this clone is one. The J gene is TRBJ1-1, the V gene TRBV28; a possible D gene is TRBD1 (6 bases). Germline lookup yields CDR1 MDHEN and CDR2 SYDVKM. This CDR3 is built from 14 residues. Trimming shortened V by 8 bases and J by 8 bases, and 21 bases separated the two germline ends. DNA of the CDR3: TGTGCCAGCTCTCCGGGTGGCAGGGGTAGGGAAGCTTTCTTT. Translating it yields CASSPGGRGREAFF. Full variable domain (missing parts from reference TRBV28 and TRBJ1-1): DVKVTQSSRYLVKRTGEKVFLECVQDMDHENMFWYRQDPGLGLRLIYFSYDVKMKEKGDIPEGYSVSREKKERFSLILESASTNQTSMYLCASSPGGRGREAFFGQGTRLTVV.

The rearrangement joins TRBV7-9 to TRBJ1-2; 9 bases line up with TRBD1. Looked up from germline, CDR1 is SEHNR and CDR2 is FQNEAQ (reference sequence). This CDR3 spans 14 amino acids. V lost 4 bases, J lost 6 bases, and 6 bases stayed unmatched. The CDR3 reads CASSSGQGNNGYTF. The CDR3 DNA is TGTGCCAGCAGCTCGGGACAGGGTAATAATGGCTACACCTTC. The full variable domain, its missing parts supplied by reference TRBV7-9 and TRBJ1-2, is DTGVSQNPRHKITKRGQNVTFRCDPISEHNRLYWYRQTLGQGPEFLTYFQNEAQLEKSRLLSDRFSAERPKGSFSTLEIQRTEQGDSAMYLCASSSGQGNNGYTFGSGTRLTVV.

The rearrangement links TRBV7-2 to TRBJ1-5, with TRBD1 matching 9 bases. CDR1 SGHTA and CDR2 FQGNSA come from the germline V gene. The CDR3 totals 13 residues. The V and J ends lost 5 bases and 6 bases, in that order; junction bases with no gene match: 2. The CDR3 protein is CASSKDRGQPQHF. DNA for the CDR3: TGTGCCAGCAGCAAGGACAGGGGTCAGCCCCAGCATTTT.

The rearrangement joins TRBV9 to TRBJ2-7; 7 nucleotides line up with TRBD1. V lost 3 bases and J lost 7; bases outside the gene matches: 10. The germline V gene has CDR1 SGDLS and CDR2 YYNGEE. CDR3 length equals 14 residues. The CDR3 bases are TGTGCCAGCAGCGGAGGGACAGCCACTCGGGAGCAGTACTTC. Translation: CASSGGTATREQYF.

The V and J genes are TRBV18 and TRBJ1-1; 11 bases align to TRBD1. CDR1 KGHSH and CDR2 LQKENI come from the germline V gene. V was clipped by 8 bases and J by 4 bases; unmatched bases: 6. The CDR3 length is 14 residues. The CDR3 sequence is CASVGQGVGTEAFF. The CDR3 coding sequence is TGTGCCAGCGTGGGACAGGGGGTGGGCACTGAAGCTTTCTTT.

The chain employs TRBV6-2 or TRBV6-3 and TRBJ1-2; D is undetermined. Trimming cost V 4 bases and J 8 bases, with 23 bases left between them. This CDR3 is 16 amino acids long. The germline V gene has CDR1 MNHEY and CDR2 SVGEGT. The CDR3 DNA reads TGTGCCAGCAGTTCCAGCCCGGGAACGGCGTCTAGAGGCTACACCTTC. This sequence encodes CASSSSPGTASRGYTF.

The rearrangement links TRBV6-5 to TRBJ1-1; D perhaps matches TRBD1 (6 bases). The V gene's germline CDR1 is MNHEY and CDR2 SVGAGI. V lost 4 bases to trimming and J lost 4 bases, with 13 bases between them. This CDR3 region has 14 residues. The CDR3 spells CASSSPGAGTEAFF. The CDR3 region has the DNA TGTGCCAGCAGTTCGCCAGGGGCTGGCACTGAAGCTTTCTTT.

This clone was seen a single time. J is TRBJ1-2 and V is TRBV7-9; 8 bases align to TRBD1. In germline, CDR1 is SEHNR, CDR2 FQNEAQ (reference sequence). The CDR3 consists of 13 residues. V lost 5 bases and J lost 8; bases outside the gene matches: 7. CDR3 residues: CASSLGQGGGYTF. CDR3 in DNA: TGTGCCAGCAGCCTTGGACAGGGAGGGGGCTACACCTTC.

The J gene is TRBJ2-2, the V gene TRBV10-3, with 10 nucleotides matching TRBD1. Trimming cost V 4 bases and J 3 bases; bases outside gene matches: 2. Germline-derived CDR1 and CDR2 are ENHRY and SYGVKD. The CDR3 is 15 amino acids. The CDR3 bases are TGTGCCATCAGTGCAGGACAGGGGGACACCGGGGAGCTGTTTTTT. This sequence encodes CAISAGQGDTGELFF.

The chain joins TRBV15 to TRBJ2-1, with 8 bases aligning to TRBD2. There are 16 residues in the CDR3. Trimming cost V 2 bases and J 4 bases; bases outside gene matches: 7. In germline, CDR1 is LNHNV, CDR2 YYDKDF (reference sequence). The CDR3 loop reads CATSRRAGGHYNEQFF. The CDR3 DNA sequence: TGTGCCACCAGCAGACGGGCGGGGGGCCATTACAATGAGCAGTTCTTC.

The J gene is TRBJ2-5, the V gene TRBV2; 8 bases are a match to TRBD2. Trimming cost V 4 bases and J 4 bases; bases outside gene matches: 5. Germline V CDR1 and CDR2: SNHLY, FYNNEI. The CDR3 sequence is 14 residues long. The CDR3 spells CASSAITSGETQYF. DNA for the CDR3: TGTGCCAGCAGTGCAATCACTAGCGGAGAGACCCAGTACTTC.

The chain uses TRBV2 and TRBJ2-7; 11 nucleotides align to TRBD2. CDR1 SNHLY and CDR2 FYNNEI come from the germline V gene. V lost 4 bases to trimming and J lost 5 bases; unmatched junction nucleotides: 13. The CDR3 loop spans 17 amino acids. Written as DNA, the CDR3 is TGTGCCAGCAGTGGTGAGGCTAGCGGGAGGCTAAGGAACGAGCAGTACTTC. This sequence encodes CASSGEASGRLRNEQYF.

This clone was recorded a few times. This chain connects TRBV6-2 or TRBV6-3 to TRBJ2-7; D is possibly TRBD2 (6 bases). This CDR3 has 14 amino acids. Trimming pared 5 bases from V and 6 bases from J, leaving 17 bases between. Germline V gene lookup returns CDR1 MNHEY and CDR2 SVGEGT. The CDR3 DNA reads as TGTGCCAGCAGTCCCCGACTAGGTAGGGGCGAGCAGTACTTC. Translated, it gives CASSPRLGRGEQYF.

The CDR3 bases are TGTGCCAGCAGCCAACAGGGGAAGCCTGAAGCTTTCTTT. Amino acid sequence: CASSQQGKPEAFF. The chain employs TRBV4-2 and TRBJ1-1; D may be TRBD1 (6 bases). The V gene's germline CDR1 is LGHNA and CDR2 YNFKEQ. V was trimmed by 2 bases and J by 6 bases, leaving 10 bases between them. This CDR3 contains 13 residues.

The chain recombines TRBV3-1 (or the pseudogene TRBV3-2) with TRBJ1-6; maybe TRBD1 (5 bases). This CDR3 has 14 residues. Per germline, CDR1 LGHDT and CDR2 YNNKEL (reference sequence). Trimming removed 6 bases at V and 6 bases at J, with 12 bases between. CDR3 coding DNA: TGTGCCAGCAGAGAGGCACAGGTTAATTCACCCCTCCACTTT. Translation gives CASREAQVNSPLHF.

The genes are TRBV5-1 and TRBJ2-6; 9 bases are a match to TRBD1. The germline CDR1 and CDR2 sequences are SGHRS and YFSETQ. CDR3 length: 19 residues. V shed 0 bases and J 2 bases; nucleotides not matched to a gene: 9. CDR3 in DNA: TGCGCCAGCAGCTTGGATCCGACAGGGGGGGTGCCTGGGGCCAACGTCCTGACTTTC. It translates to CASSLDPTGGVPGANVLTF. The full variable domain, completed using reference TRBV5-1 and TRBJ2-6, is KAGVTQTPRYLIKTRGQQVTLSCSPISGHRSVSWYQQTPGQGLQFLFEYFSETQRNKGNFPGRFSGRQFSNSRSEMNVSTLELGDSALYLCASSLDPTGGVPGANVLTFGAGSRLTVL.